Shown below are 25 T cell receptor beta chains from a single sample sequenced in a study of cytomegalovirus exposure and HLA in healthy donors. The PCR employed 60 Vbeta primers together with 13 Jbeta primers. The protocol was immunoSEQ multiplex PCR, while the TCRdb copy is restricted to in-frame clones and leaves out a portion. The sample contains under 200,000 clones, roughly 73% of which appear only once. The source material was PBMCs. These receptors were taken from a woman under 40 in good health and CMV-seronegative.

The chain recombines TRBV5-1 with TRBJ1-1, with 9 bases fitting TRBD1. CDR1 and CDR2 from the germline V gene are SGHRS and YFSETQ. After removal of 0 bases from V and 4 bases from J, the junction contained 4 bases not matched to a gene. The CDR3 length is 15 residues. CDR3 residues: CASSLEGTGTTEAFF. In nucleotides, the CDR3 is TGCGCCAGCAGCTTGGAGGGGACAGGGACCACTGAAGCTTTCTTT.

This clone appeared once. The chain carries TRBV7-9 and TRBJ1-1; 12 positions match TRBD1. Germline V lookup: CDR1 SEHNR, CDR2 FQNEAQ (reference sequence). This CDR3 comprises 15 residues. Germline trimming cut 3 bases from V and 3 bases from J; bases unmatched to any gene: 2. Written as DNA, the CDR3 is TGTGCCAGCAGCTTCGGGACAGGGGGCTACACTGAAGCTTTCTTT. Its translation: CASSFGTGGYTEAFF.

The chain recombines TRBV5-1 with TRBJ1-2; D not certain. CDR1 and CDR2 (germline): SGHRS, YFSETQ. V lost 0 bases and J lost 8, with 11 bases in between. The length of the CDR3 is 13 residues. In DNA, the CDR3 is TGCGCCAGCAGCTTGGCCCCCCAGGTCGGCTACACCTTC. Translating gives CASSLAPQVGYTF.

The J gene is TRBJ1-6, the V gene TRBV18; weak D call: TRBD1 (5 bases). CDR1 KGHSH and CDR2 LQKENI come from the germline V gene. Deletions cut 3 bases from V and 10 bases from J, with 16 bases between. The CDR3 is made up of 15 amino acids. CDR3 loop: CASSPGQGPRSPLHF. The DNA for the CDR3 is TGTGCCAGCTCACCGGGGCAGGGCCCACGATCACCCCTCCACTTT.

The sample holds one count of this clone. V gene TRBV21-1 combines with J gene TRBJ2-1; the table assigns TRBD1, which was not confirmed against the DNA. TRBV21-1 is tagged as a pseudogene. The CDR3 length is 14 residues. DNA of the CDR3: TGTGCCAGCAGCGGGACACAGGGGGTGAATGAGCAGTTCTTC. This gives the protein CASSGTQGVNEQFF.

The chain recombines TRBV2 with TRBJ2-7; D remains unclear. V shed 7 bases and J shed 5 bases, with 9 bases lying between them. Germline assignment: CDR1 SNHLY and CDR2 FYNNEI. The CDR3 loop spans 11 amino acids. DNA for the CDR3: TGTGCCAGCACCGTCCTTAACGAGCAGTACTTC. This encodes CASTVLNEQYF.

The chain links TRBV6-5 to TRBJ2-4, with a tentative D call TRBD1 (5 bases). The germline gives CDR1 MNHEY, CDR2 SVGAGI. The CDR3 has 15 amino acids. Trimming removed 4 bases from V and 4 bases from J, with 14 bases in between. CDR3 nucleotide sequence: TGTGCCAGCAGTTCGAAGGGGTTTATGAAAAACATTCAGTACTTC. It encodes CASSSKGFMKNIQYF.

J is TRBJ2-5 and V is TRBV5-4; a possible D gene is TRBD1 (5 bases). The CDR3 has 13 residues. CDR1 is SGHNT, CDR2 YYREEE, per germline (reference sequence). V gave up 2 bases and J gave up 5 bases, with 10 bases separating them. CDR3 protein: CASSFRVGETQYF. CDR3 bases: TGTGCCAGCAGCTTCAGGGTGGGGGAGACCCAGTACTTC.

This clone was seen a handful of times. The CDR3 spells CASSGQGEANTGELFF. The CDR3 nucleotides are TGTGCCAGCAGCGGACAGGGGGAAGCGAACACCGGGGAGCTGTTTTTT. The chain combines TRBV9 with TRBJ2-2, with TRBD1 matching 9 bases. Germline V gives CDR1 SGDLS, CDR2 YYNGEE. This CDR3 is 16 amino acids long. V lost 3 bases to trimming and J lost 0 bases; unmatched junction nucleotides: 3.

This rearrangement joins TRBV5-6 to TRBJ2-4; tentatively, D is TRBD1 (7 bases). CDR3 length equals 15 residues. Germline V gene data show CDR1 as SGHDT and CDR2 as YYEEEE. V shed 4 bases and J shed 12 bases, with 23 bases lying between them. The CDR3 is CASSRWRGQPGPQYF. The CDR3 coding sequence is TGTGCCAGCAGCCGATGGAGGGGACAGCCGGGACCTCAGTACTTC.

V is TRBV6-1 and J is TRBJ1-5, with a tentative D call TRBD1 (5 bases). Between the trimmed V and J ends, which lost 7 bases and 2 bases, there was a span of 12 bases. Germline loops: CDR1 MNHNS, CDR2 SASEGT. The length of the CDR3 is 14 residues. The CDR3 sequence: CASNPDSRNQPQHF. CDR3 DNA: TGTGCCAGCAATCCCGACAGTCGCAATCAGCCCCAGCATTTT.

The CDR3 DNA reads as TGTGCCAGTACCTCTCCGGGGTCTGGGTCCTACGAGCAGTACTTC. Protein: CASTSPGSGSYEQYF. V gene TRBV19 combines with J gene TRBJ2-7; tentatively, D is TRBD2 (5 bases). V gave up 7 bases and J gave up 1 base, with 17 bases separating them. CDR1 LNHDA and CDR2 SQIVND come from the germline V gene (reference sequence). The CDR3 is made up of 15 amino acids.

The gene calls are TRBV11-2 and TRBJ1-6; TRBD1 matches at 8 bases. The CDR3 has 17 residues. Germline assignment: CDR1 SGHAT and CDR2 FQNNGV. The V gene end was trimmed by 5 bases and the J gene end by 4 bases; junction bases not matched to a gene: 10. The DNA for the CDR3 is TGTGCCAGCAGCCCAATTCAGGGGGCTGGTTATAATTCACCCCTCCACTTT. Amino acid sequence: CASSPIQGAGYNSPLHF.

The chain carries TRBV14 and TRBJ1-1; no clear D gene. Trimming pared 3 bases from V and 2 bases from J, leaving 7 bases between. Germline-derived CDR1 and CDR2 are SGHDN and FVKESK. The length of the CDR3 is 13 residues. In DNA form, the CDR3 reads TGTGCCAGCAGCCAGGGAGTTAACACTGAAGCTTTCTTT. Translated: CASSQGVNTEAFF.

J is TRBJ2-1 and V is TRBV9, with 8 bases fitting TRBD1. This CDR3 contains 15 residues. CDR1 SGDLS and CDR2 YYNGEE come from the germline V gene. The trim removed 7 bases at V and 3 bases at J, leaving 9 bases unmatched. CDR3 sequence: CASGGGTGLYNEQFF. CDR3 DNA: TGTGCCAGCGGTGGCGGGACAGGTCTCTACAATGAGCAGTTCTTC.

This clone came up once. This chain links TRBV19 with TRBJ2-3; perhaps TRBD2 as D (7 bases). V dropped 4 bases and J dropped 7 bases, with 24 bases sitting between them. The CDR3 covers 17 residues. Germline V gives CDR1 LNHDA, CDR2 SQIVND (reference sequence). The CDR3: CASSRRGGDLKGHTQYF. DNA for the CDR3: TGTGCCAGTAGTAGGAGGGGGGGTGACTTGAAAGGGCATACGCAGTATTTT.

V gene TRBV5-4 combines with J gene TRBJ2-5, with 8 bases aligning to TRBD2. Germline V lookup: CDR1 SGHNT, CDR2 YYREEE (reference sequence). This CDR3 contains 15 residues. J gave up 2 bases and V 0 bases, and 3 bases lay outside the gene matches. The CDR3 sequence: CASSLVAGLQETQYF. CDR3 DNA sequence: TGTGCCAGCAGCTTGGTAGCGGGGCTACAAGAGACCCAGTACTTC.

The rearrangement uses TRBV27 and TRBJ2-5; D is uncertain. The J call is in doubt because the DNA end fits TRBJ2-7 better. This CDR3 spans 15 amino acids. CDR1 is MNHEY, CDR2 SMNVEV, per germline (reference sequence). In nucleotides, the CDR3 is TGTGCCAGCAGTTTATCGTCAGGCCCTACCTACGAGCAGTACTTC. Its translation: CASSLSSGPTYEQYF.

This rearrangement joins TRBV27 to TRBJ1-1; the match to TRBD1 covers 7 bases. This CDR3 is 15 amino acids long. In germline, CDR1 is MNHEY, CDR2 SMNVEV (reference sequence). V lost 0 bases to trimming and J lost 5 bases; unmatched junction nucleotides: 6. The CDR3 loop is CASSLSATGNTEAFF. Written as DNA, the CDR3 is TGTGCCAGCAGTTTATCCGCGACAGGGAATACTGAAGCTTTCTTT.

This chain connects TRBV2 to TRBJ1-5; D is possibly TRBD1 (5 bases). Trimming left V 5 bases short and J 6 bases short, with 14 bases between. This CDR3 region has 14 residues. Germline assignment: CDR1 SNHLY and CDR2 FYNNEI. The CDR3 bases are TGTGCCAGCAGTCCTTCCAGGGCAGGTCAGCCCCAGCATTTT. It yields the protein CASSPSRAGQPQHF.

The chain links TRBV6-1 to TRBJ1-2; the match to TRBD1 covers 7 bases. In germline, CDR1 is MNHNS, CDR2 SASEGT. The CDR3 contains 12 residues. Unmatched junction bases numbered 3, after V lost 7 bases and J lost 4 bases. The DNA for the CDR3 is TGTGCCAGCACCGGGACAGCCTATGGCTACACCTTC. It specifies CASTGTAYGYTF.

The J gene is TRBJ1-6, the V gene TRBV5-1; D is uncertain. CDR1 is SGHRS, CDR2 YFSETQ, per germline. Trimming left V 0 bases short and J 7 bases short, with 5 bases between. This CDR3 region has 13 residues. In DNA form, the CDR3 reads TGCGCCAGCAGCTTGGAAAGCAATTCACCCCTCCACTTT. This translates into CASSLESNSPLHF.

The chain combines TRBV10-3 with TRBJ2-7; weak D call: TRBD2 (5 bases). The V end was cut by 2 bases, the J end by 2 bases, with 7 bases between. The CDR3 length is 13 residues. Per germline, CDR1 ENHRY and CDR2 SYGVKD. CDR3 sequence: CAISERDTYEQYF. DNA of the CDR3: TGTGCCATCAGTGAGCGGGATACCTACGAGCAGTACTTC.

The chain is built from TRBV30 and TRBJ1-2, with D possibly TRBD1 on 5 matching bases. This CDR3 is built from 16 residues. The V and J ends lost 1 base and 4 bases respectively, with 19 bases between them. Germline values: CDR1 GTSNPN, CDR2 SVGIG (reference sequence). The CDR3 protein is CAWSGRDDRELYGYTF. For the CDR3, the DNA is TGTGCCTGGAGTGGGAGGGATGACAGAGAGCTCTATGGCTACACCTTC.

The chain combines TRBV29-1 with TRBJ2-5, with 9 bases identical to TRBD1. The CDR3 has 14 amino acids. Germline CDR1 reads SQVTM; CDR2 reads ANQGSEA. J was trimmed by 2 bases and V by 4 bases; bases with no gene match: 5. The CDR3 nucleotides are TGCAGCGTTGCTCCTGGGACAGGGCAAGAGACCCAGTACTTC. Residues: CSVAPGTGQETQYF.